This TCR beta chain was sequenced in a study of T cell responses to AZD1222 COVID-19 vaccine. The assay was immunoSEQ multiplex PCR, and TCRdb's table has in-frame clones only and misses some. The sample has more than 95,000 clones, just over 90% seen once. General study results and limits: Dominant CD4 TCR responses targeted spike regions 160-218 and 743-854. Baseline serostatus was positive in only a handful of AZD1222 recipients.

The CDR3 runs to 13 residues. Between the trimmed V and J ends, which lost 0 bases and 9 bases, there was a span of 9 bases. From germline, CDR1 is KGHSH and CDR2 LQKENI. About this clone: Its antigen remains unidentified.

This sample comprised peripheral blood, obtained on day 0 of AZD1222 vaccination. The clonotype was recovered from an adult in good health. The chain links TRBV18 to TRBJ2-1; no definite D call. The CDR3: CASSPPSRSEQFF. The CDR3, as DNA: TGTGCCAGCTCACCACCGAGTCGCAGTGAGCAGTTCTTC.